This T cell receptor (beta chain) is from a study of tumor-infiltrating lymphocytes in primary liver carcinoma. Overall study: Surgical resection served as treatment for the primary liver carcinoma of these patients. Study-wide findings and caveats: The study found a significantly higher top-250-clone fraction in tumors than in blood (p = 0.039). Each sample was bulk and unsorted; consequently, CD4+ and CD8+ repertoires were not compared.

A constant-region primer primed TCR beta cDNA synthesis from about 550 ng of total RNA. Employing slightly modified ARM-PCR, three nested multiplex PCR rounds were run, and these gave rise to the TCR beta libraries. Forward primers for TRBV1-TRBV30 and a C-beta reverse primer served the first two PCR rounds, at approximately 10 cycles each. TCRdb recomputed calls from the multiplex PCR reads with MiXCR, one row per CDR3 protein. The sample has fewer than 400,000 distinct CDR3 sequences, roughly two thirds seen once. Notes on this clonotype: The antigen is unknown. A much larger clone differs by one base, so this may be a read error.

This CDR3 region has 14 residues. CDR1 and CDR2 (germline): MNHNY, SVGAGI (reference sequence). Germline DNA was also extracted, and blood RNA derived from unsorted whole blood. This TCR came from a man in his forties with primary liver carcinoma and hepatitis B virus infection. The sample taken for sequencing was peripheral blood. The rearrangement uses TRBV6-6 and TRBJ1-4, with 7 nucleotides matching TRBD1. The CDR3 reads CACSSQGGYEKLFF. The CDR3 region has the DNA TGTGCCTGCAGTTCCCAGGGGGGGTATGAAAAACTGTTTTTT.